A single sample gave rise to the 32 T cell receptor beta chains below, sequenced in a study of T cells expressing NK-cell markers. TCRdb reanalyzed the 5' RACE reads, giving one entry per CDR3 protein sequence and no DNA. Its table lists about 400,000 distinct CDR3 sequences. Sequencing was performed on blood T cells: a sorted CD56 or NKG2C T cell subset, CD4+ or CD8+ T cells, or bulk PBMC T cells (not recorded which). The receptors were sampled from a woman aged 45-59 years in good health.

The CDR3 spells CASKSGGGEQYF. The rearrangement uses TRBV27 and TRBJ2-7; with no DNA, the TCRdb D assignment of TRBD1 cannot be verified. The CDR3 consists of 12 residues. Germline CDR1 is MNHEY and CDR2 is SMNVEV (reference sequence).

This CDR3 is CASRANPGDTQYF. The chain has TRBV3-1 and TRBJ2-3; as DNA is missing, the TRBD1 call by TCRdb cannot be tested. Germline values: CDR1 LGHDT, CDR2 YNNKEL (reference sequence). This CDR3 is 13 amino acids long.

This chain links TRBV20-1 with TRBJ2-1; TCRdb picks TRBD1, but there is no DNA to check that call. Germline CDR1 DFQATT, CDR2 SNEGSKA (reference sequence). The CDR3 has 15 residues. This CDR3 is CSAKTPGQLYNEQFF.

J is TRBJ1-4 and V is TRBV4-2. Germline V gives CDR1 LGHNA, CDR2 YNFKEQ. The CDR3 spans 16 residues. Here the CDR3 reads CASSLEEGERTQKLFF.

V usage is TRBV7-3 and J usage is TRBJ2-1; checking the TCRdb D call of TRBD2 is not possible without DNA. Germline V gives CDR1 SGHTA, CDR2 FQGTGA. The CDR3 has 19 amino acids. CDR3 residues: CASSLSPRKTGLVYNEQFF.

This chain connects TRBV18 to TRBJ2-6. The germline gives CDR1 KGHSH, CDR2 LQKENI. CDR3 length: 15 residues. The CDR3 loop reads CASSPGRTGANVLTF.

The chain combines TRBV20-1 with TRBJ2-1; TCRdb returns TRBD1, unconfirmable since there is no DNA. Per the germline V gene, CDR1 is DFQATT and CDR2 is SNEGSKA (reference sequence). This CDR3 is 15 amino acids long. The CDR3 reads CSATYRDRGVDEQFF.

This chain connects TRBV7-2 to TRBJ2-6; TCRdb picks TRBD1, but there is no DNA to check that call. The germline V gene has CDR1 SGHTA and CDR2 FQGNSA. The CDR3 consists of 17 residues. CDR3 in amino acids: CASSGGQGLGGANVLTF. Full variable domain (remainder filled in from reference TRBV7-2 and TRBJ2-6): GAGVSQSPSNKVTEKGKDVELRCDPISGHTALYWYRQSLGQGLEFLIYFQGNSAPDKSGLPSDRFSAERTGGSVSTLTIQRTQQEDSAVYLCASSGGQGLGGANVLTFGAGSRLTVL.

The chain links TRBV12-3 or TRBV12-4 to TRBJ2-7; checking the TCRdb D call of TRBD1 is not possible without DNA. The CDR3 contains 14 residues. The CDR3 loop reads CASTPGEVNYEQYF.

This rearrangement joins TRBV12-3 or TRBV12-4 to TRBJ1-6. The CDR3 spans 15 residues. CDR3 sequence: CASSSQQRLNSPLHF.

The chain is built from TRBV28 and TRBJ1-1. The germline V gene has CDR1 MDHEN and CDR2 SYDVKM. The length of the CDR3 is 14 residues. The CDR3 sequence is CASIGFRMNTEAFF.

The chain's CDR3 is CASSGQGPGDTEAFF. The rearrangement joins TRBV6-1 to TRBJ1-1; TCRdb names TRBD1, which stays unverified in the absence of DNA. The CDR3 is 15 residues long. Germline V gene lookup returns CDR1 MNHNS and CDR2 SASEGT.

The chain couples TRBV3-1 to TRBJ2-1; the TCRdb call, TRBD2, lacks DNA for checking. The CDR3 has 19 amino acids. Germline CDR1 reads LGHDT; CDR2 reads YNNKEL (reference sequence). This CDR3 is CASSHPGTSGRRSYNEQFF.

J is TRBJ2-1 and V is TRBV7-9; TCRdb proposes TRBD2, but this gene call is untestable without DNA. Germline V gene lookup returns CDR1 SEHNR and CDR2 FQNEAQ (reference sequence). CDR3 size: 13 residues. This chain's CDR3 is CASRAENHNEQFF.

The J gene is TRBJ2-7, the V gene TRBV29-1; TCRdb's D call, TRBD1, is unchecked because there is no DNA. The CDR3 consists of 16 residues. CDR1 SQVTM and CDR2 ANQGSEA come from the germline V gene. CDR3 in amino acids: CSVAGQGKRSSYEQYF.

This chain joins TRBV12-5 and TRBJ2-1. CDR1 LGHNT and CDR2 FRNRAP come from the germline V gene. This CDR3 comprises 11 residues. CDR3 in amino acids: CASGPWNEQFF.

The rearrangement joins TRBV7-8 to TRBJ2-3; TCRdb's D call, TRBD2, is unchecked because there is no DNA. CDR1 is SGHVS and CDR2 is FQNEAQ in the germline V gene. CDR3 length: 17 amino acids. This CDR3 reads CASSPTASGRGSDTQYF. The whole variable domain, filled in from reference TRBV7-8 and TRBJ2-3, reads GAGVSQSPRYKVAKRGQDVALRCDPISGHVSLFWYQQALGQGPEFLTYFQNEAQLDKSGLPSDRFFAERPEGSVSTLKIQRTQQEDSAVYLCASSPTASGRGSDTQYFGPGTRLTVL.

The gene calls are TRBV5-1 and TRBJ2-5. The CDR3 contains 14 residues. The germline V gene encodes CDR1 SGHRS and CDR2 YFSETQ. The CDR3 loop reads CASSLEFSGETQYF.

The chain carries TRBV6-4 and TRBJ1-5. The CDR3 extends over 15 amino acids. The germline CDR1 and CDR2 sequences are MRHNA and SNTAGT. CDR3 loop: CASSEEKGSNQPQHF.

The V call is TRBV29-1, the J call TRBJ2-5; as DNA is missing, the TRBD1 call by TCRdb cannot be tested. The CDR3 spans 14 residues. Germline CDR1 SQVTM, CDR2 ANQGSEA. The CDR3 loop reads CSVEATGLGETQYF.

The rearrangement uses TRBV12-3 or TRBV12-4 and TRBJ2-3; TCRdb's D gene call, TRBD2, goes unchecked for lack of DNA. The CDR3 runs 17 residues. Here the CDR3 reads CASSLRLAGGVTDTQYF.

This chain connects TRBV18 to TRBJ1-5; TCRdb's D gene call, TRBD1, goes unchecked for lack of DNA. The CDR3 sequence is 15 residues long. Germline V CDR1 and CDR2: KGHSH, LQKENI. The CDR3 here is CASSGETGSNQPQHF.

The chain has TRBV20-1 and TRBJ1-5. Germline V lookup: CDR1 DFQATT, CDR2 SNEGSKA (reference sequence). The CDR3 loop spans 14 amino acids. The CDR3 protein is CSARGTAENQPQHF.

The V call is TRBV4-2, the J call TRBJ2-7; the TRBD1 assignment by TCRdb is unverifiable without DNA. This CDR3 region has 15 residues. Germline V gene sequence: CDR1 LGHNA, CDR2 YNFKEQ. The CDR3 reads CASSITDRGNYEQYF.

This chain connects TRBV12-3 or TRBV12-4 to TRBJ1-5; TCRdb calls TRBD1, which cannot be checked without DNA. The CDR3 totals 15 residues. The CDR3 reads CASGATGGSYQPQHF.

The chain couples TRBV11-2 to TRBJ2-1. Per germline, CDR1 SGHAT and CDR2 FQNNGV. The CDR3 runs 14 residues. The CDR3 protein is CASSLATLGNEQFF.

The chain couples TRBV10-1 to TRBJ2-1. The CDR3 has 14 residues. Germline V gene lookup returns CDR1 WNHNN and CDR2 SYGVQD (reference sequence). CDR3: CASSESLVNNEQFF.

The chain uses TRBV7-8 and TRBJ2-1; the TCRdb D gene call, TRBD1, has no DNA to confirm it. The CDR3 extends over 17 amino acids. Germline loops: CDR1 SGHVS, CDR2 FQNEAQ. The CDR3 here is CASSLGSIRGAGAEQFF.

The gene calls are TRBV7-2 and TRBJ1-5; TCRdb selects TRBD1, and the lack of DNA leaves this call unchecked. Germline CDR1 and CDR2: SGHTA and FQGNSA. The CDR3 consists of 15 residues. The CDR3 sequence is CASSLKGAGNQPQHF.

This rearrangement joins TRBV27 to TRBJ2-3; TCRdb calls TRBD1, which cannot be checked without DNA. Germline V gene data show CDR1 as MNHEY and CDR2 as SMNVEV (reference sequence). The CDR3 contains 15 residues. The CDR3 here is CASSLTGEGGNTQYF.

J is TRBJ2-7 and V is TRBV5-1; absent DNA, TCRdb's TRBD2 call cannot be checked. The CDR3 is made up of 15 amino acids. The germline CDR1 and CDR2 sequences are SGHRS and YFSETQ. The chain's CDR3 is CASSPGGGIFYEQYF.

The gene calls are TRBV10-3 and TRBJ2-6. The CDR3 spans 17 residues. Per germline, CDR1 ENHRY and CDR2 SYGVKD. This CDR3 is CAISEPPRPSGANVLTF.